Listed below are T cell receptor beta chains from one sample, sequenced in a study of sequential checkpoint blockade in melanoma. Clones were read by immunoSEQ multiplex PCR, and TCRdb kept only the in-frame ones, dropping some. Of roughly 9,100 clones in the sample, roughly 20% are singletons; the top ten hold roughly 10%. This specimen consisted of tumor tissue (inferred from file names), obtained from a patient given nivolumab and ipilimumab in sequence. Receptors originate from a human donor with melanoma. Both conserved end residues are part of each CDR3. The D gene is left open where the match is weak. Clone size appears in some rows only: once, few, many, or a class for an expanded clone.

clone_size	v_call	d_call	j_call	cdr3_nt	cdr3_aa
.	TRBV14	TRBD2	TRBJ2-1	TGTGCCAGCAGCCCCCTGGCGGGGGGGCTTTCGCAGTTCTTC	CASSPLAGGLSQFF
once	TRBV19	.	TRBJ2-1	TGTGCCAGTAGACGGGGGGCTTCCTACAATGAGCAGTTCTTC	CASRRGASYNEQFF
large	TRBV6-8	.	TRBJ1-5	TGTGCCAGCAGTTACGGCACAGGGCAGCCCCAGCATTTT	CASSYGTGQPQHF
few	TRBV10-3	.	TRBJ1-3	TGTGCCATCAGTGAGTCTGAGGGAAACACCATATATTTT	CAISESEGNTIYF
.	TRBV19	TRBD2	TRBJ2-5	TGTGCCAGTACCGGATCCGGACTAGCGGGGATTCAAGAGACCCAGTACTTC	CASTGSGLAGIQETQYF
few	TRBV6-7	TRBD2	TRBJ2-1	TGTGCCAGCAGCTGGGGGGGTGAGCAGTTCTTC	CASSWGGEQFF
.	TRBV29-1	TRBD2	TRBJ2-1	TGCAGCGTTGATATGGCTAGCGGGCTATCCTACAATGAGCAGTTCTTC	CSVDMASGLSYNEQFF
.	TRBV28	TRBD2	TRBJ2-5	TGTGCCAGCAGTTTACTTGGGAGGGAAGAGACCCAGTACTTC	CASSLLGREETQYF
.	TRBV11-3	.	TRBJ2-1	TGTGCCAGCAGCTTGTCGAGGGGTAGCGGACTACACAATGAGCAGTTCTTC	CASSLSRGSGLHNEQFF
.	TRBV28	TRBD2	TRBJ2-1	TGTGCCAGCAGTCCCCTAGCGGGAGGCTCCCACAATGAGCAGTTCTTC	CASSPLAGGSHNEQFF